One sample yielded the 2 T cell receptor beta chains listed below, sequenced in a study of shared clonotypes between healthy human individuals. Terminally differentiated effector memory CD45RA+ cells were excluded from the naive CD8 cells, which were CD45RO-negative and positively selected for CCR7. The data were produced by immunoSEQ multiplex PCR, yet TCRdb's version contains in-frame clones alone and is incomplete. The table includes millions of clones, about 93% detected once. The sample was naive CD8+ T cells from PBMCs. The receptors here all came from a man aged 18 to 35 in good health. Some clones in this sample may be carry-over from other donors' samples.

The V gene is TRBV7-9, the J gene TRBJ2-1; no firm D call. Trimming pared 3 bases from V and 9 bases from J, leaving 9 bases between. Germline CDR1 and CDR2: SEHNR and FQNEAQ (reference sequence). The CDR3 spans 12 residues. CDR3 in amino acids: CASSFSESEQFF. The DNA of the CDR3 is TGTGCCAGCAGCTTCTCGGAGAGTGAGCAGTTCTTC.

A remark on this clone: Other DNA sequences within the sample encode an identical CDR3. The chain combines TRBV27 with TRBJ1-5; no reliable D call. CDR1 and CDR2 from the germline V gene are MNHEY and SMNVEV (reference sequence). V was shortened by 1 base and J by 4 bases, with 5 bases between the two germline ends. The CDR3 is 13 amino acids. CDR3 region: CASSLLVNQPQHF. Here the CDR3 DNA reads TGTGCCAGCAGTTTATTGGTTAATCAGCCCCAGCATTTT.